These 10 T cell receptor beta chains came from one sample sequenced in a study of cytomegalovirus exposure and HLA in healthy donors (dated by TCRdb to 2017 to 2019). Library prep was done by the immunoSEQ multiplex PCR assay. A mixture of 60 forward primers for TCR Vbeta segments and 13 reverse primers for TCR Jbeta segments was used in the multiplex PCR. TCRdb took this table from immuneACCESS and kept in-frame rearrangements with V and J called. Such tables lack part of the clones; where checked against another copy, unresolved V genes explain under half of the gap, and the rest is unexplained. The sample table holds around 130,000 clones, of which around 80% were seen once. The leading ten clones occupy 1% of the sample. The sequencing sample was made of PBMCs. The receptors stem from a human donor in good health.

This chain joins TRBV13 and TRBJ2-5; 9 bases align to TRBD1. The V and J ends lost 5 bases and 1 base, in that order; junction bases with no gene match: 11. Germline V gene lookup returns CDR1 PRHDT and CDR2 FYEKMQ (reference sequence). CDR3 length: 17 amino acids. This CDR3 is CASSDRGQGTTQETQYF. The DNA for the CDR3 is TGTGCCAGCAGCGACCGAGGACAGGGGACTACCCAAGAGACCCAGTACTTC. Using reference TRBV13 and TRBJ2-5 for the parts outside the CDR3, the full variable domain is AAGVIQSPRHLIKEKRETATLKCYPIPRHDTVYWYQQGPGQDPQFLISFYEKMQSDKGSIPDRFSAQQFSDYHSELNMSSLELGDSALYFCASSDRGQGTTQETQYFGPGTRLLVL.

The chain employs TRBV28 and TRBJ1-1; D possibly corresponds to TRBD1 (6 bases). Trimming cost V 6 bases and J 5 bases, with 16 bases left between them. The CDR3 is made up of 14 amino acids. The germline gives CDR1 MDHEN, CDR2 SYDVKM. The CDR3 loop is CASSKQGVGTEAFF. The CDR3 DNA reads as TGTGCCAGCAGCAAACAGGGCGTAGGAACTGAAGCTTTCTTT.

A remark on this clone: One junction end disagrees with the germline gene, perhaps due to a read error. The rearrangement links TRBV14 to TRBJ2-1, with D possibly being TRBD2 (5 bases). The CDR3 loop spans 15 amino acids. Germline CDR1 and CDR2: SGHDN and FVKESK. In DNA form, the CDR3 reads TGTGCCCGCAGCCAAGTAATAGCGACCAGGAATGAGCAGTTCTTC. It translates to CARSQVIATRNEQFF.

V usage is TRBV27 and J usage is TRBJ1-2, with 8 bases that match TRBD1. This CDR3 is built from 16 residues. The germline V gene encodes CDR1 MNHEY and CDR2 SMNVEV (reference sequence). The V segment lost 3 bases and the J segment 5 bases; nucleotides outside the gene matches: 11. DNA for the CDR3: TGTGCCAGCAGTTTCCTAGGACAGGGTCTTAAGTATGGCTACACCTTC. It is translated as CASSFLGQGLKYGYTF.

CDR3 DNA sequence: TGTGCCAGCAAAGACAGGGTTAGCAATCAGCCCCAGCATTTT. It yields the protein CASKDRVSNQPQHF. The chain uses TRBV2 and TRBJ1-5; 7 nucleotides match TRBD1. The V gene's germline CDR1 is SNHLY and CDR2 FYNNEI. V was pared by 7 bases and J by 0 bases, with 3 bases of the junction left unmatched. CDR3 length equals 14 residues.

This chain joins TRBV18 and TRBJ2-1; 9 nucleotides align to TRBD2. This CDR3 is built from 15 residues. Germline assignment: CDR1 KGHSH and CDR2 LQKENI. V shed 3 bases and J 4 bases; nucleotides not matched to a gene: 4. CDR3 DNA: TGTGCCAGCTCACCGAGACTAGCGGAGTACAATGAGCAGTTCTTC. Its translation is CASSPRLAEYNEQFF.

The gene calls are TRBV5-1 and TRBJ2-1, with a weak D call TRBD1 (6 bases). Trimming took off 1 base at V and 6 bases at J, with 17 bases between the two ends. The CDR3 is made up of 16 amino acids. Per germline, CDR1 SGHRS and CDR2 YFSETQ. The CDR3 nucleotides are TGCGCCAGCAGCTTGAGTGGTGGGGGCGCGCTCAATGAGCAGTTCTTC. This encodes CASSLSGGGALNEQFF.

The chain carries TRBV19 and TRBJ1-3; D ambiguous. From germline, CDR1 is LNHDA and CDR2 SQIVND (reference sequence). Deletions cut 5 bases from V and 2 bases from J, with 16 bases between. The CDR3 sequence is 16 residues long. The CDR3 nucleotides read TGTGCCAGTAGTCCGATCGAAGTGGGCCCTGGAAACACCATATATTTT. Residues: CASSPIEVGPGNTIYF.

The chain combines TRBV7-9 with TRBJ1-6, with TRBD1 as a possible D gene (6 bases). The germline V gene encodes CDR1 SEHNR and CDR2 FQNEAQ (reference sequence). The CDR3 spans 15 residues. V was trimmed by 4 bases and J by 10 bases, leaving 17 bases between them. The CDR3 bases are TGTGCCAGCAGCTCCACCGAGGGGGGGCAGTCACCCCTCCACTTT. Translated, it gives CASSSTEGGQSPLHF.

This chain connects TRBV9 to TRBJ2-7; 8 bases match TRBD2. This CDR3 is 15 amino acids long. J was trimmed by 4 bases and V by 3 bases; bases with no gene match: 9. Per the germline V gene, CDR1 is SGDLS and CDR2 is YYNGEE. The CDR3 loop reads CASSAAGGFSYEQYF. The CDR3 coding sequence is TGTGCCAGCAGCGCCGCGGGGGGCTTCAGTTACGAGCAGTACTTC.